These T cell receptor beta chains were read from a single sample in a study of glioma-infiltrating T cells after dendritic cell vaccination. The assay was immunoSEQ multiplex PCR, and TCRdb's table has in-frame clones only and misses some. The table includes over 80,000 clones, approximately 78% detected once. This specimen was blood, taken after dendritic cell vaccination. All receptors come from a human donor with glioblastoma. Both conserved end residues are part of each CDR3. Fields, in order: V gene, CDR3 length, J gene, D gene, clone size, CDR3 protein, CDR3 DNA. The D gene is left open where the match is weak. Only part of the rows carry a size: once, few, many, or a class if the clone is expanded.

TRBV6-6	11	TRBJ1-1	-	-	CASSEGGRAFF	TGTGCCAGCAGCGAAGGCGGGAGAGCTTTCTTT
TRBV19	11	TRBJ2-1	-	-	CASSIGLEQFF	TGTGCCAGTAGTATAGGTCTTGAGCAGTTCTTC
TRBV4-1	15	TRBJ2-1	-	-	CASSPRLDTGNEQFF	TGCGCCAGCAGCCCGAGACTGGATACCGGCAATGAGCAGTTCTTC
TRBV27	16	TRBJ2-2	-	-	CASSLPRTENTGELFF	TGTGCCAGCAGTTTACCGAGGACAGAAAACACCGGGGAGCTGTTTTTT
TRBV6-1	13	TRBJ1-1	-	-	CASSVSRNTEAFF	TGTGCCAGCAGTGTATCCAGGAACACTGAAGCTTTCTTT
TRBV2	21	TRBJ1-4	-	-	CASSEALSKQTQEGTNEKLFF	TGTGCCAGCAGTGAAGCGCTTTCGAAGCAGACCCAGGAGGGAACTAATGAAAAACTGTTTTTT
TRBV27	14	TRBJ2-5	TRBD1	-	CASSMTGGIETQYF	TGTGCCAGCAGTATGACAGGGGGCATCGAGACCCAGTACTTC
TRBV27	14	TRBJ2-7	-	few	CASSFQGSGREQYF	TGTGCCAGCAGTTTCCAGGGGTCGGGGCGCGAGCAGTACTTC
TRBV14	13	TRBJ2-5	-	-	CASQPSAGSSQYF	TGTGCCAGCCAACCGAGCGCGGGGAGTAGCCAGTACTTC
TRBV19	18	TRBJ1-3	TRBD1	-	CASSIVPGQGRSGNTIYF	TGTGCCAGTAGTATAGTCCCGGGACAGGGGCGATCTGGAAACACCATATATTTT
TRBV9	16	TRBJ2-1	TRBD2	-	CASSAPGGIHYNEQFF	TGTGCCAGCAGCGCCCCCGGGGGGATTCACTACAATGAGCAGTTCTTC